These 28 T cell receptor beta chains came from one sample sequenced in a study of T cell clonality in common variable immunodeficiency. Antigen specificity for these receptors is unknown. Sequencing was performed with immunoSEQ multiplex PCR; in TCRdb, only in-frame clones are kept and a portion is missing. There are about 33,000 clones in the sample, none observed a single time. Points from the study as a whole: Reportedly, TCR beta sequences from common variable immunodeficiency showed fewer deletions and N-nucleotide insertions.

Material for sequencing was peripheral blood mononuclear cells. These receptor sequences come from a human donor with common variable immunodeficiency.

As for this clone: The sequenced fragment ends 3 residues before the CDR3 boundary, so the rest is inferred from the germline J gene. J is TRBJ1-5 and V is TRBV2; no definite D call. Germline loops: CDR1 SNHLY, CDR2 FYNNEI. V lost 2 bases, J lost 0 bases, and 11 bases lay in between. This CDR3 has 16 residues. CDR3 DNA, as far as it was read: TGTGCCAGCAGTGAAAGTGCTACTAATAGCAATCAGCCC. Translating it yields CASSESATNSNQP. The entire CDR3 protein is CASSESATNSNQPQHF.

This clone was picked up many times. A junction boundary mismatches the germline segment, possibly from a read error. The sequenced CDR3 bases are TGCAGCGTTGCACAGGGAGGCAAGCAGCCC. This translates into CSVAQGGKQP. The CDR3 as a whole reads CSVAQGGKQPQHF. V and J are TRBV29-1 and TRBJ1-5, with D possibly matching TRBD1 (6 bases). The read terminates 3 residues ahead of where the CDR3 ends, so the germline J gene completes it. Germline lookup yields CDR1 SQVTM and CDR2 ANQGSEA. CDR3 length: 13 amino acids.

The CDR3 loop is CASSLEGENQPQHF. The part of the CDR3 DNA that was read is TGTGCCAGCAGCTTAGAAGGGGAAAATCAGCCC. This chain uses TRBV7-9 with TRBJ1-5, with a possible D match to TRBD1 (5 bases). The DNA ends 3 residues before the CDR3 does, and the rest of the CDR3 is filled in from the germline J gene. The CDR3 extends over 14 amino acids. Trimming pared 1 base from V and 4 bases from J, leaving 8 bases between. Looked up from germline, CDR1 is SEHNR and CDR2 is FQNEAQ (reference sequence).

The table lists this clone with many counts. The CDR3 end lies 3 residues beyond the end of the read and is filled in from the germline J gene. V is TRBV7-9 and J is TRBJ2-2; TRBD1 is a possible D gene (5 bases). This CDR3 region has 13 residues. The germline V and J ends were trimmed by 5 bases and 1 base, with 5 bases remaining between them. The germline V gene has CDR1 SEHNR and CDR2 FQNEAQ (reference sequence). This CDR3 is CASSRGNTGELFF. CDR3 bases read: TGTGCCAGCAGCAGGGGGAACACCGGGGAG.

Note on this clone: The read ends 3 residues shy of where the CDR3 ends; the end is completed using the germline J gene. The chain carries TRBV30 and TRBJ2-5; tentative D call: TRBD1 (5 bases). CDR1 and CDR2 (germline): GTSNPN, SVGIG (reference sequence). Trimming cost V 1 base and J 0 bases, with 12 bases left between them. The CDR3 loop spans 15 amino acids. The sequenced CDR3 bases are TGTGCCTGGAGTGACCCAGGGCGGTACCAAGAGACC. Translation gives CAWSDPGRYQET. The full-length CDR3 reads as CAWSDPGRYQETQYF. The full variable domain, its missing parts supplied by reference TRBV30 and TRBJ2-5, is SQTIHQWPATLVQPVGSPLSLECTVEGTSNPNLYWYRQAAGRGLQLLFYSVGIGQISSEVPQNLSASRPQDRQFILSSKKLLLSDSGFYLCAWSDPGRYQETQYFGPGTRLLVL.

This clone was picked up a small number of times. CDR3 sequence reads: CASSTGESGYTF. The CDR3 bases that were read are TGTGCCAGCAGCACAGGGGAATCGGGC. This chain uses TRBV7-9 with TRBJ1-2; 7 positions agree with TRBD1. The read finishes 3 residues shy of the CDR3 end, and the germline J gene is used to complete it. The CDR3 consists of 12 residues. CDR1 and CDR2 (germline): SEHNR, FQNEAQ (reference sequence).

At least ten counts were recorded for this clone. The read comes to an end 3 residues before the CDR3 does, leaving the germline J gene to fill in the end. The chain links TRBV14 to TRBJ2-2, with unresolved D. The CDR3 runs 14 residues. V lost 8 bases and J 6 bases, leaving 16 bases between the germline ends. From germline, CDR1 is SGHDN and CDR2 FVKESK. The sequenced part of the CDR3 DNA is TGTGCCAGCCGTCCCCTCGCGGCTTCCGGGGAG. Its protein is CASRPLAASGE. The whole CDR3 protein is CASRPLAASGELFF.

With respect to this clone: The read terminates 3 residues ahead of where the CDR3 ends, so the germline J gene completes it. V gene TRBV2 combines with J gene TRBJ1-4, with D possibly being TRBD1 (5 bases). The CDR3 is made up of 16 amino acids. V lost 4 bases to trimming and J lost 0 bases, with 12 bases between them. The germline CDR1 and CDR2 sequences are SNHLY and FYNNEI. The covered CDR3 bases are TGTGCCAGCAGTGGGGCCTCGGGGGCAACTAATGAAAAA. It codes for CASSGASGATNEK. The full CDR3 is CASSGASGATNEKLFF.

This clone was seen more than once but under ten times. Read data end 3 residues before the CDR3 end; the end is taken from the germline J gene. The genes are TRBV5-1 and TRBJ2-1; 8 nucleotides align to TRBD2. The CDR3 has 16 amino acids. Germline CDR1 and CDR2: SGHRS and YFSETQ. Unmatched junction bases numbered 13, after V lost 4 bases and J lost 7 bases. CDR3 bases read: TGCGCCAGCAGCCCCCGGGGTAGCGGGGCCCTAAATGAG. The encoded protein is CASSPRGSGALNE. From start to end, the CDR3 is CASSPRGSGALNEQFF.

This clone has more than one count but fewer than ten. The CDR3 end is not reached by the read, which stops 3 residues before it; the germline J gene fills it in. The chain carries TRBV30 and TRBJ2-7; D possibly corresponds to TRBD1 (6 bases). This CDR3 is built from 13 residues. In germline, CDR1 is GTSNPN, CDR2 SVGIG (reference sequence). Trimming stripped 7 bases from V and 6 bases from J, with 19 bases between. CDR3 sequence: CASQRGSVGEQYF. Incomplete CDR3 DNA: TGTGCCTCCCAAAGGGGGTCCGTGGGCGAG.

This clone was seen repeatedly, ten times or more. The read is 3 residues too short to cover the CDR3 end, so that end is filled in from the germline J gene. This chain joins TRBV11-2 and TRBJ2-5; no reliable D call. The germline gives CDR1 SGHAT, CDR2 FQNNGV. V was pared by 1 base and J by 3 bases, with 9 bases between. The CDR3 is 14 amino acids. Incomplete CDR3 DNA: TGTGCCAGCAGCTTAGGTACAAGTAAAGAGACC. It is translated as CASSLGTSKET. The whole CDR3 region reads CASSLGTSKETQYF.

This clone showed up many times. Read data end 3 residues before the CDR3 end; the end is taken from the germline J gene. The chain recombines TRBV2 with TRBJ2-7, with TRBD1 as a possible D gene (6 bases). From germline, CDR1 is SNHLY and CDR2 FYNNEI. The CDR3 spans 13 residues. Trimming shortened V by 6 bases and J by 3 bases, and 12 bases separated the two germline ends. The sequenced CDR3 bases are TGTGCCAGCAGAGGCCGGGACATCTACGAG. It translates to CASRGRDIYE. The entire CDR3 sequence reads CASRGRDIYEQYF.

This clone was observed many times. The observed sequence ends 3 residues before the CDR3 terminus, with the missing tail filled in from the germline J gene. The chain uses TRBV7-2 and TRBJ1-2; 7 nucleotides match TRBD1. CDR3 size: 14 residues. J gave up 6 bases and V 5 bases, and 9 bases lay outside the gene matches. The V gene's germline CDR1 is SGHTA and CDR2 FQGNSA. The CDR3: CASSIRGRRNGYTF. Partial CDR3 DNA: TGTGCCAGCAGCATCAGGGGGAGGAGAAATGGC.

A note on this clone: The read terminates 3 residues ahead of where the CDR3 ends, so the germline J gene completes it. V usage is TRBV7-9 and J usage is TRBJ2-1; D may match TRBD1 or TRBD2 (7 bases each). CDR1 and CDR2 (germline): SEHNR, FQNEAQ (reference sequence). Trimming cost V 7 bases and J 8 bases, with 21 bases left between them. This CDR3 is 15 amino acids long. The part of the CDR3 DNA that was read is TGTGCCAGCACAATGGGGAGGGGGCTAGTCTATGAG. It translates to CASTMGRGLVYE. The entire CDR3 protein reads CASTMGRGLVYEQFF.

Concerning this clone itself: Sequencing ends 3 residues short of the CDR3 end; the germline J gene provides the rest. The gene calls are TRBV18 and TRBJ2-5; maybe TRBD1 (6 bases). Germline lookup yields CDR1 KGHSH and CDR2 LQKENI. This CDR3 is built from 13 residues. V lost 4 bases and J lost 3, with 9 bases in between. CDR3 DNA, as far as it was read: TGTGCCAGCTCACGGGACAATGAAGAGACC. Its protein product is CASSRDNEET. The full CDR3 reads CASSRDNEETQYF. Full variable domain (outside the CDR3, taken from reference TRBV18 and TRBJ2-5): NAGVMQNPRHLVRRRGQEARLRCSPMKGHSHVYWYRQLPEEGLKFMVYLQKENIIDESGMPKERFSAEFPKEGPSILRIQQVVRGDSAAYFCASSRDNEETQYFGPGTRLLVL.

With respect to this clone: The read falls 3 residues short of the CDR3 end, and the missing part is taken from the germline J gene. The V gene is TRBV19, the J gene TRBJ1-6; 9 bases map to TRBD1. Germline CDR1 LNHDA, CDR2 SQIVND (reference sequence). The CDR3 contains 15 residues. V shed 5 bases, J shed 6 bases, and the junction held 5 bases outside the gene matches. The DNA read from the CDR3 is TGTGCCAGTAGTCCCGGGACAGGGATTAATTCACCC. The encoded protein is CASSPGTGINSP. The entire CDR3 sequence reads CASSPGTGINSPLHF.

This clone turned up a few times. The CDR3 is cut off 3 residues early in the read; its end comes from the germline J gene. The chain recombines TRBV18 with TRBJ2-1, with a possible D match to TRBD2 (6 bases). This CDR3 has 12 amino acids. Germline V gives CDR1 KGHSH, CDR2 LQKENI. V lost 6 bases to trimming and J lost 7 bases, with 10 bases between them. CDR3 amino acids: CASSGSGNEQFF. CDR3 DNA (partial): TGTGCCAGCTCCGGAAGCGGGAATGAG.

Worth noting for this clone: The read is 3 residues too short to cover the CDR3 end, so that end is filled in from the germline J gene. The gene calls are TRBV30 and TRBJ1-3, with D tentatively TRBD1 (5 bases). The germline V gene has CDR1 GTSNPN and CDR2 SVGIG (reference sequence). V was shortened by 1 base and J by 0 bases, with 7 bases between the two germline ends. There are 14 residues in the CDR3. The part of the CDR3 DNA that was read is TGTGCCTGGAGTGGGGACTTCTCTGGAAACACC. It yields the protein CAWSGDFSGNT. The entire CDR3 sequence reads CAWSGDFSGNTIYF.

This clone was counted at least ten times. The CDR3 extends 3 residues past the end of the read, so its final part is completed from the germline J gene. This chain joins TRBV7-9 and TRBJ2-1, with D unclear. The germline gives CDR1 SEHNR, CDR2 FQNEAQ (reference sequence). The CDR3 is 14 residues long. Trimming removed 1 base at V and 3 bases at J, with 7 bases between. The CDR3: CASSLDSSYNEQFF. The DNA read from the CDR3 is TGTGCCAGCAGCTTAGATAGCAGCTACAATGAG.

The table lists this clone with a few counts. The read finishes 3 residues shy of the CDR3 end, and the germline J gene is used to complete it. V is TRBV7-9 and J is TRBJ1-6, with D hard to call. V lost 5 bases, J lost 6 bases, and 11 bases lay in between. Germline V gene data show CDR1 as SEHNR and CDR2 as FQNEAQ (reference sequence). The CDR3 runs to 14 residues. The CDR3 is CASSPDTSNSPLHF. The sequenced CDR3 bases are TGTGCCAGCAGCCCAGACACTTCTAATTCACCC.

In this sample, this clone turned up a few times. The read is 3 residues too short to cover the CDR3 end, so that end is filled in from the germline J gene. The chain links TRBV6-2 or TRBV6-3 to TRBJ2-1, with D tentatively TRBD2 (7 bases). CDR1 and CDR2 from the germline V gene are MNHEY and SVGEGT. The CDR3 is 16 amino acids. The V end lost 6 bases, the J end lost 5 bases, and 20 bases lay between the germline ends. The covered CDR3 bases are TGTGCCAGCAGCCCACAGACTAGGGGGGGCCACAATGAG. It encodes CASSPQTRGGHNE. Given in full, the CDR3 is CASSPQTRGGHNEQFF.

This clone was picked up many times. Sequencing ends 3 residues short of the CDR3 end; the germline J gene provides the rest. The chain links TRBV18 to TRBJ1-1, with no clear D. The CDR3 extends over 12 amino acids. CDR1 and CDR2 from the germline V gene are KGHSH and LQKENI. The CDR3 sequence: CASSVTWAEAFF. CDR3 DNA (partial): TGTGCCAGCTCAGTTACGTGGGCGGAA.

In this sample, this clone turned up a few times. The read finishes 3 residues shy of the CDR3 end, and the germline J gene is used to complete it. The rearrangement links TRBV2 to TRBJ2-7, with 10 bases identical to TRBD1. V gave up 4 bases and J gave up 6 bases; unmatched junction bases: 3. CDR1 and CDR2 from the germline V gene are SNHLY and FYNNEI. There are 13 residues in the CDR3. The CDR3 loop is CASSVGTGAEQYF. The DNA read from the CDR3 is TGTGCCAGCAGTGTTGGGACAGGGGCCGAG.

There are many counts of this clone. The CDR3 goes on 3 residues after the read ends, and that part is filled in from the germline J gene. V usage is TRBV7-9 and J usage is TRBJ1-1; D is unresolved. V was shortened by 6 bases and J by 3 bases, with 17 bases between the two germline ends. The CDR3 consists of 15 residues. Germline CDR1 is SEHNR and CDR2 is FQNEAQ (reference sequence). The CDR3 loop reads CASSSPSGMDTEAFF. The part of the CDR3 DNA that was read is TGTGCCAGCAGTTCTCCGTCGGGGATGGACACTGAA.

A note on this clone: The read terminates 3 residues before the CDR3 end, so the remaining end is supplied by the germline J gene. The chain combines TRBV7-2 with TRBJ2-7; TRBD1 might be the D (5 bases). V lost 2 bases to trimming and J lost 4 bases, with 9 bases between them. Germline CDR1 is SGHTA and CDR2 is FQGNSA. The CDR3 contains 13 residues. Incomplete CDR3 DNA: TGTGCCAGCAGCTTAAACAGACAGTACGAG. Protein: CASSLNRQYE. The whole CDR3 region reads CASSLNRQYEQYF.

This clone is medium-sized (0.01 to 0.1%) by share. The sequenced fragment ends 3 residues before the CDR3 boundary, so the rest is inferred from the germline J gene. The J gene is TRBJ2-7, the V gene TRBV15, with 8 bases identical to TRBD2. The germline CDR1 and CDR2 sequences are LNHNV and YYDKDF (reference sequence). The trim removed 1 base at V and 2 bases at J, leaving 4 bases unmatched. The CDR3 runs to 15 residues. The part of the CDR3 DNA that was read is TGTGCCACCAGCAGAGGTACTAGCGGAACCTACGAG. This encodes CATSRGTSGTYE. The whole CDR3 sequence reads CATSRGTSGTYEQYF.

This clone appeared many times. The read ends 3 residues early relative to the CDR3; the germline J gene fills the gap. V is TRBV19 and J is TRBJ2-7; TRBD1 agrees at 9 bases. The CDR3 runs to 15 residues. Per the germline V gene, CDR1 is LNHDA and CDR2 is SQIVND (reference sequence). J gave up 3 bases and V 5 bases, and 8 bases lay outside the gene matches. The CDR3 spells CASSSRDRALYEQYF. CDR3 bases read: TGTGCCAGTAGTTCCCGGGACAGGGCCCTCTACGAG.

This clone was detected a few times. The CDR3 goes on 3 residues after the read ends, and that part is filled in from the germline J gene. This sample includes further DNA sequences coding for the same CDR3. The chain has TRBV2 and TRBJ2-7; 13 nucleotides line up with TRBD2. CDR1 is SNHLY and CDR2 is FYNNEI in the germline V gene. Unmatched junction bases numbered 2, after V lost 8 bases and J lost 4 bases. The CDR3 contains 13 residues. CDR3 bases read: TGTGCCAGCGGACTAGCGGGGGTTTACGAG. Amino acids: CASGLAGVYE. The whole CDR3 reads CASGLAGVYEQYF. The whole variable domain, filled in from reference TRBV2 and TRBJ2-7, reads EPEVTQTPSHQVTQMGQEVILRCVPISNHLYFYWYRQILGQKVEFLVSFYNNEISEKSEIFDDQFSVERPDGSNFTLKIRSTKLEDSAMYFCASGLAGVYEQYFGPGTRLTVT.